These 9 T cell receptor beta chains were sequenced from one sample in a study of T cells in Graves' hyperthyroidism and ophthalmopathy. Amplified TCR beta CDR3 regions came from RNA transcripts. HTBI primers were used for first-round RT-PCR of the TCR CDR3. A single record per CDR3 protein comes from TCRdb applying MiXCR to the multiplex PCR reads. The sample has 530,000 or so distinct CDR3 sequences; about 43% are singletons. The sequencing input was peripheral blood or thyroid tissue (not recorded which). These receptors were obtained from a woman aged 18-35 years with Graves' hyperthyroidism.

This clonotype has at least ten counts. V gene TRBV7-9 combines with J gene TRBJ1-2, with unresolved D. The CDR3 consists of 13 residues. Trimming removed 1 base from V and 0 bases from J, with 3 bases in between. Germline V gene lookup returns CDR1 SEHNR and CDR2 FQNEAQ (reference sequence). Here the CDR3 reads CASSLDANYGYTF. CDR3 DNA: TGTGCCAGCAGCTTAGACGCTAACTATGGCTACACCTTC.

The chain recombines TRBV29-1 with TRBJ1-2; a weak D match, TRBD1 (5 bases). The CDR3 covers 13 residues. Looked up from germline, CDR1 is SQVTM and CDR2 is ANQGSEA. Deletions cut 4 bases from V and 3 bases from J, with 12 bases between. The DNA for the CDR3 is TGCAGCGTTGTTTCCGGGGGGGACTATGGCTACACCTTC. Amino acids: CSVVSGGDYGYTF.

For this clonotype: Mismatch with germline at one junction end may stem from a read error. The chain joins TRBV20-1 to TRBJ1-1; weak D call: TRBD1 (5 bases). Germline values: CDR1 DFQATT, CDR2 SNEGSKA (reference sequence). The CDR3 extends over 14 amino acids. The CDR3 DNA reads as TGCAGTGCTCGTTCTGTTGGGGCTAGCACTAAAGCTTTCTTT. Protein: CSARSVGASTKAFF.

The DNA for the CDR3 is TGCAGCGTTGAGCTGGGGTTAGAGGGGGGAGGAGAGACCCAGTACTTC. It yields the protein CSVELGLEGGGETQYF. The rearrangement joins TRBV29-1 to TRBJ2-5; either TRBD1 or TRBD2 may fit D (6 bases each). Trimming took off 3 bases at V and 4 bases at J, with 21 bases between the two ends. The CDR3 extends over 16 amino acids. Germline V gene sequence: CDR1 SQVTM, CDR2 ANQGSEA.

This clonotype was seen repeatedly, ten times or more. The rearrangement links TRBV6-1 to TRBJ1-2; no reliable D call. The germline CDR1 and CDR2 sequences are MNHNS and SASEGT. CDR3 length equals 15 residues. V was trimmed by 2 bases and J by 5 bases, leaving 15 bases between them. CDR3 sequence (DNA): TGTGCCAGCAGTGAAAGTCCTGGCGGCTTATATGGCTACACCTTC. Protein sequence: CASSESPGGLYGYTF.

This clonotype was counted many times. The chain carries TRBV6-2 or TRBV6-3 and TRBJ2-5, with 9 bases aligning to TRBD1. V was pared by 8 bases and J by 4 bases, with 5 bases of the junction left unmatched. The CDR3 is 13 residues long. Germline CDR1 MNHEY, CDR2 SVGEGT. The CDR3 region is CASGRGQGETQYF. The CDR3 bases are TGTGCCAGCGGACGGGGACAGGGAGAGACCCAGTACTTC.

In this sample, this clonotype turned up many times. The J gene is TRBJ2-1, the V gene TRBV7-9; D remains ambiguous. The CDR3 is 12 residues long. Germline V gene lookup returns CDR1 SEHNR and CDR2 FQNEAQ (reference sequence). Trimming cost V 2 bases and J 6 bases, with 5 bases left between them. CDR3 coding DNA: TGTGCCAGCAGCTTATCACGCAATGAGCAGTTCTTC. Translated: CASSLSRNEQFF.

This chain connects TRBV7-9 to TRBJ1-1, with D unresolved. Per the germline V gene, CDR1 is SEHNR and CDR2 is FQNEAQ (reference sequence). The CDR3 spans 12 residues. V was clipped by 6 bases and J by 0 bases, with 5 bases between them. DNA of the CDR3: TGTGCCAGCAGGACCATGAACACTGAAGCTTTCTTT. This gives the protein CASRTMNTEAFF.

The chain links TRBV10-3 to TRBJ1-2; maybe TRBD1 (5 bases). The CDR3 covers 14 residues. V shed 6 bases and J shed 12 bases, with 23 bases lying between them. Germline CDR1 and CDR2: ENHRY and SYGVKD. The chain's CDR3 is CAIRVEGPRSGNTF. CDR3 nucleotides: TGTGCCATCAGAGTCGAGGGGCCCAGATCCGGAAACACCTTC.